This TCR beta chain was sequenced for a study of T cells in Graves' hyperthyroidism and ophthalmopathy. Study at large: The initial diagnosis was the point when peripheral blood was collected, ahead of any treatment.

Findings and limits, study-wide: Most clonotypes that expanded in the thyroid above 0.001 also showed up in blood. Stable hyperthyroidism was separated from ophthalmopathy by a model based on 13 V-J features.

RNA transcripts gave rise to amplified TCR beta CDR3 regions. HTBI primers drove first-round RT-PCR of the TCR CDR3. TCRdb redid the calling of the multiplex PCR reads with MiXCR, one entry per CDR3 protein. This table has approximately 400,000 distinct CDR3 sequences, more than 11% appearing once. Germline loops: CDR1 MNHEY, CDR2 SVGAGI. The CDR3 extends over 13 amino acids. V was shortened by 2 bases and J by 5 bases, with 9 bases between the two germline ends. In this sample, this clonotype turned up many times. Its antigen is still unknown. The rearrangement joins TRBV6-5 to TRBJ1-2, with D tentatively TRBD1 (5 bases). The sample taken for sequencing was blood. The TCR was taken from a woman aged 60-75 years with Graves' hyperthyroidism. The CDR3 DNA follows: TGTGCCAGCAGTTACGGGGCAGATTATGGCTACACCTTC. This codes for CASSYGADYGYTF.